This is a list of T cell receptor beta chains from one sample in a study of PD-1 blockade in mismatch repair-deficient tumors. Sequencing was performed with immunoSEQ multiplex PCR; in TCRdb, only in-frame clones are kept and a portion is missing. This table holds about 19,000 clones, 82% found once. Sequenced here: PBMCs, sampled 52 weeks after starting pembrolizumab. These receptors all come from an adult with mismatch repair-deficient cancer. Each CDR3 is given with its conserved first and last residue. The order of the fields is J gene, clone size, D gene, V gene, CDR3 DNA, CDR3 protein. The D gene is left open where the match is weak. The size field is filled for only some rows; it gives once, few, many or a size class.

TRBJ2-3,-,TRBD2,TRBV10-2,TGCGCCAGCAGACCGGGAGGAGACACAGATACGCAGTATTTT,CASRPGGDTDTQYF
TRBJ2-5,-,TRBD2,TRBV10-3,TGTGCCATCAGTGAGTCGACCGCGGGAGAAGAGACCCAGTACTTC,CAISESTAGEETQYF
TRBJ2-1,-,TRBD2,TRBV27,TGTGCCACCAGCGCCCGACTAGCGGGGGTCAATGAGCAGTTCTTC,CATSARLAGVNEQFF
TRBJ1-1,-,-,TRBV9,TGTGCCAGCAGCGTAGGACACTTGAACACTGAAGCTTTCTTT,CASSVGHLNTEAFF
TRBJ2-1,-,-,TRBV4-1,TGCGCCAGCAGCCAAGAGGGCCAGCACTCCTACAATGAGCAGTTCTTC,CASSQEGQHSYNEQFF
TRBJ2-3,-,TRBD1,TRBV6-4,TGTGCCAGCCGGGCAGGGGGTTCAGATACGCAGTATTTT,CASRAGGSDTQYF
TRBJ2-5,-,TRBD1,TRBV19,TGTGCCAGTAGAACAGGGGGCAGGGAGACCCAGTACTTC,CASRTGGRETQYF
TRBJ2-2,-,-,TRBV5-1,TGCGCCAGCAGCTTGGAGCCTAGATTAGACACCGGGGAGCTGTTTTTT,CASSLEPRLDTGELFF
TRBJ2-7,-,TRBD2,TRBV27,TGTGCCAGCAGTCTGATATCCCCAACTAGCGGAGCCTACGAGCAGTACTTC,CASSLISPTSGAYEQYF
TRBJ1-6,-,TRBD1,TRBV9,TGTGCCAGCAGCCCCCGAGACAGGGGTAATTCACCCCTCCACTTT,CASSPRDRGNSPLHF
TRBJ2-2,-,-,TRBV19,TGTGCCAGTAGTATGAGAACCGGGGAGCTGTTTTTT,CASSMRTGELFF
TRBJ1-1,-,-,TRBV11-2,TGTGCCAGCAGCTTAATGGAGGGCGCAAAGAGCACTGAAGCTTTCTTT,CASSLMEGAKSTEAFF
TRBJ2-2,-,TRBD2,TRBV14,TGTGCCAGCAGCCAAGAAAAACTAGCGGGAGACACCGGGGAGCTGTTTTTT,CASSQEKLAGDTGELFF
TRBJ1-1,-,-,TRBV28,TGTGCCACGGGTACAGGGAACACTGAAGCTTTCTTT,CATGTGNTEAFF
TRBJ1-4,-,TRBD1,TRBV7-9,TGTGCCAGCAGCCCTAGGACAGGGGGCGCTAATGAAAAACTGTTTTTT,CASSPRTGGANEKLFF
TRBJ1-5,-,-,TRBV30,TGTGCCTGGAGTACCCTGGGGGGGCGCTCAGTTCCCCAGCATTTT,CAWSTLGGRSVPQHF
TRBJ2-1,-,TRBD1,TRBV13,TGTGCCAGCAGCTGCGGACAGGGGGCATCGGGGGAGCAGTTCTTC,CASSCGQGASGEQFF
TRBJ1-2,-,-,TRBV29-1,TGCAGCGGAGGACGGGAAGGCGGCTACACCTTC,CSGGREGGYTF
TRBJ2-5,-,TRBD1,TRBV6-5,TGTGCCGTCAGCCCCCCCCTGGGGACAGGAGAGACCCAGTACTTC,CAVSPPLGTGETQYF
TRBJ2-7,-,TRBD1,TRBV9,TGTGCCAGCAGCGTAGGGACAGGACCCTACGAGCAGTACTTC,CASSVGTGPYEQYF
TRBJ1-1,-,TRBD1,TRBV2,TGTGCCAGCAAGGAGGGGGCCGGCACTGAAGCTTTCTTT,CASKEGAGTEAFF
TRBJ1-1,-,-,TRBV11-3,TGTGCCAGCAGCATATCCCGTTCCAGGACTGAAGCTTTCTTT,CASSISRSRTEAFF
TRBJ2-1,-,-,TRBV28,TGTGCCAGCAGTTTGAGCTGGGCTAGCGAATACAATGAGCAGTTCTTC,CASSLSWASEYNEQFF
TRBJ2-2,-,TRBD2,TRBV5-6,TGTGCCAGCAGCTTGTTGGCTAGCGGGGGGACCGGGGAGCTGTTTTTT,CASSLLASGGTGELFF
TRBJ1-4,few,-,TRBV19,TGTGCCAGTAGTATCCCTACCCGATTCAATGAAAAACTGTTTTTT,CASSIPTRFNEKLFF
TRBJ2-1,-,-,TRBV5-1,TGCGCCAGCAGCTTTCTCCCTAGCTACAATGAGCAGTTCTTC,CASSFLPSYNEQFF
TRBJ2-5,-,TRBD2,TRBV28,TGTGCCAGCAGTTCCCGGCTAGCGGGGTTCGAGTCGGAGACCCAGTACTTC,CASSSRLAGFESETQYF
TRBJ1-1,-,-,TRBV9,TGTGCCAGCAGCGTAGTAACGGTAATACCTGAAGCTTTCTTT,CASSVVTVIPEAFF
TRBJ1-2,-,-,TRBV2,TGTGCCAGCAGTGGAGCACAGAGGAGGCTCTATGGCTACACCTTC,CASSGAQRRLYGYTF
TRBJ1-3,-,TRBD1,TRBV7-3,TGTGCCAGCAGCTCCGGGGACAGGGTATCCGGAAACACCATATATTTT,CASSSGDRVSGNTIYF
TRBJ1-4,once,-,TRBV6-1,TGTGCCAGCAGTGAGTCAGGGGACGAAAAACTGTTTTTT,CASSESGDEKLFF
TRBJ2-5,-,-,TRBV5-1,TGCGCCAGCAGCTTCAGGGGAAGGGAAACGGAGACCCAGTACTTC,CASSFRGRETETQYF
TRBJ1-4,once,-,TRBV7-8,TGTGCCAGCAGCTCCTCCTACCTTACGATGACAGCGTCGGTTGAAAAACTGTTTTTT,CASSSSYLTMTASVEKLFF
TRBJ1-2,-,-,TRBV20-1,TGCAGTGCTAGAGACAGCTATGGCTACACCTTC,CSARDSYGYTF